This T cell receptor (beta chain) came from a study of Ad26.COV2.S vaccination and SARS-CoV-2 variants. Clones were sequenced by immunoSEQ multiplex PCR, and TCRdb holds only the in-frame ones, with some missing. The table lists approximately 300,000 clones, just under 85% of them singletons. Germline V gene data show CDR1 as MNHEY and CDR2 as SVGAGI. Trimming took 0 bases from V and 0 from J, leaving 7 bases between them. CDR3 size: 15 residues. The treatment here: around 19 received Ad26.COV2.S at low or high dose, single or two shots; 5 received placebo; per-sample allocation not given. Samples analyzed were those drawn on day 63 after the first vaccine or placebo injection.

V is TRBV6-5 and J is TRBJ2-3; D not resolved. The sequence was obtained from a person aged 18-60 years who received the Ad26.COV2.S COVID-19 vaccine or a placebo. The sequenced sample was peripheral blood, obtained in a trial of Ad26.COV2.S vaccine versus placebo. CDR3 DNA sequence: TGTGCCAGCAGTTACTCGGAACAGAGCACAGATACGCAGTATTTT. The encoded protein is CASSYSEQSTDTQYF.